The 31 T cell receptor beta chains given below trace back to one sample, sequenced in a study of blood T cells in healthy people across ages. A second roughly 6 to 11 cycle PCR used barcoded and J-beta primers. TCRdb ran MiXCR on the 5' RACE reads and lists one entry per CDR3 protein. This table holds over 1,200,000 distinct CDR3 sequences, roughly 60% found once. The specimen was blood. These receptors were taken from a man between 18 and 35 years old in good health.

This CDR3 is CASSPGQGAVGYTF. The DNA of the CDR3 is TGTGCCAGCAGCCCGGGACAGGGGGCCGTTGGCTACACCTTC. The gene calls are TRBV7-9 and TRBJ1-2, with TRBD1 identical over 12 bases. The junction had 5 bases not matched to a gene; V was cut back by 5 bases and J by 7 bases. This CDR3 contains 14 residues. CDR1 and CDR2 (germline): SEHNR, FQNEAQ (reference sequence).

The chain uses TRBV12-3 or TRBV12-4 and TRBJ2-7, with TRBD2 matching over 10 bases. Trimming at V came to 5 bases and at J to 2 bases, leaving 12 bases not matched to a gene. This CDR3 has 17 residues. CDR3 sequence reads: CASSHSAGTSATYEQYF. The CDR3 DNA follows: TGTGCCAGCAGTCATTCCGCCGGGACTAGCGCAACCTACGAGCAGTACTTC.

This clonotype appeared a few times. The rearrangement links TRBV6-6 to TRBJ2-6; D remains ambiguous. V was pared by 4 bases and J by 2 bases, with 15 bases between. The CDR3 contains 17 residues. Germline CDR1 reads MNHNY; CDR2 reads SVGAGI (reference sequence). In nucleotides, the CDR3 is TGTGCCAGCAGTTCTCCGGGTAGTAAGCCTGGGGCCAACGTCCTGACTTTC. The encoded protein is CASSSPGSKPGANVLTF.

This clonotype has more than one count but fewer than ten. The chain carries TRBV27 and TRBJ2-1; 7 nucleotides align to TRBD2. Germline CDR1 is MNHEY and CDR2 is SMNVEV (reference sequence). V lost 1 base, J lost 1 base, and 1 base stayed unmatched. The CDR3 has 15 amino acids. CDR3 DNA: TGTGCCAGCAGTTTATGGACTAGTTCCTACAATGAGCAGTTCTTC. Translating it yields CASSLWTSSYNEQFF.

The chain carries TRBV20-1 and TRBJ2-7; D remains unclear. CDR3 length: 14 residues. Trimming removed 0 bases from V and 1 base from J, with 10 bases in between. Per the germline V gene, CDR1 is DFQATT and CDR2 is SNEGSKA (reference sequence). CDR3 DNA: TGCAGTGCTAGAGATAGCCGGCTATCCTACGAGCAGTACTTC. Translating gives CSARDSRLSYEQYF.

The rearrangement links TRBV29-1 to TRBJ2-1; D perhaps matches TRBD1 (5 bases). The J call may be wrong; the DNA end is better matched by TRBJ2-7. The germline V gene has CDR1 SQVTM and CDR2 ANQGSEA. The CDR3 totals 14 residues. The CDR3 is CSADRQRSYNEQYF. As DNA, the CDR3 is TGCAGCGCTGACCGACAGCGTTCCTACAATGAGCAGTACTTC.

This clonotype showed up just once. The chain has TRBV20-1 and TRBJ2-5; D is tentatively TRBD1 or TRBD2 (5 bases each). The V and J ends lost 4 bases and 1 base respectively, with 22 bases between them. CDR1 is DFQATT, CDR2 SNEGSKA, per germline (reference sequence). CDR3 length equals 17 residues. The CDR3 sequence: CSATPISGLMSQETQYF. CDR3 DNA sequence: TGCAGTGCTACTCCGATTTCGGGGCTTATGAGCCAAGAGACCCAGTACTTC.

This chain connects TRBV19 to TRBJ1-2, with D unclear. CDR3 length: 12 residues. V gave up 6 bases and J gave up 2 bases, with 7 bases separating them. Germline CDR1 is LNHDA and CDR2 is SQIVND (reference sequence). DNA of the CDR3: TGTGCCAGTAGGATCGGAAACTATGGCTACACCTTC. Amino acid sequence: CASRIGNYGYTF. Full variable domain (remainder filled in from reference TRBV19 and TRBJ1-2): DGGITQSPKYLFRKEGQNVTLSCEQNLNHDAMYWYRQDPGQGLRLIYYSQIVNDFQKGDIAEGYSVSREKKESFPLTVTSAQKNPTAFYLCASRIGNYGYTFGSGTRLTVV.

The V and J genes are TRBV7-9 and TRBJ1-1; D may be TRBD1 (6 bases). Germline loops: CDR1 SEHNR, CDR2 FQNEAQ (reference sequence). The length of the CDR3 is 14 residues. Trimming cost V 5 bases and J 5 bases, with 15 bases left between them. The DNA of the CDR3 is TGTGCCAGCAGCCTACAGGGTAAGAGGACTGAAGCTTTCTTT. This encodes CASSLQGKRTEAFF.

With regard to this clonotype: One end of the junction is discordant with germline, which a read error may explain. The chain uses TRBV5-1 and TRBJ2-1, with TRBD1 matching over 8 bases. This CDR3 is 17 amino acids long. CDR1 and CDR2 from the germline V gene are SGHRS and YFSETQ. The CDR3 region is CGSSLAPGQERTGELFF. The CDR3 nucleotides read TGCGGCAGCAGCTTGGCCCCGGGACAGGAGAGAACCGGGGAGCTGTTCTTC.

This chain uses TRBV20-1 with TRBJ2-1; the match to TRBD1 covers 10 bases. Germline CDR1 DFQATT, CDR2 SNEGSKA (reference sequence). CDR3 length: 12 residues. Trimming cost V 6 bases and J 12 bases; bases outside gene matches: 8. This CDR3 reads CSANPGQGPQFF. As DNA, the CDR3 is TGCAGTGCAAACCCGGGACAGGGGCCGCAGTTCTTC.

The chain carries TRBV4-1 and TRBJ2-7; TRBD2 matches at 7 bases. Trimming cost V 0 bases and J 3 bases; bases outside gene matches: 11. CDR1 is MGHRA, CDR2 YSYEKL, per germline. CDR3 size: 17 residues. DNA for the CDR3: TGCGCCAGCAGCCAAGAGGACGGGAGGCAGGTCGTCTACGAGCAGTACTTC. Its translation is CASSQEDGRQVVYEQYF.

This chain links TRBV20-1 with TRBJ1-6, with a weak D call TRBD1 (5 bases). The germline V gene encodes CDR1 DFQATT and CDR2 SNEGSKA (reference sequence). Trimming left V 0 bases short and J 11 bases short, with 14 bases between. The CDR3 has 14 residues. CDR3 sequence (DNA): TGCAGTGCTAGAGATTGGGACTGGTCGACACCCCTCCACTTT. This encodes CSARDWDWSTPLHF.

CDR3 residues: CASSLVTGPYYGYTF. In nucleotides, the CDR3 is TGTGCCAGCAGCTTAGTGACAGGACCCTACTATGGCTACACCTTC. V usage is TRBV7-2 and J usage is TRBJ1-2; possible D gene TRBD1, 6 bases. The ends were cut back, 1 base at V and 3 bases at J, with 12 bases in the middle. Germline V gives CDR1 SGHTA, CDR2 FQGNSA. This CDR3 spans 15 amino acids.

The chain employs TRBV6-5 and TRBJ2-5; possible D gene TRBD2, 5 bases. The CDR3 extends over 14 amino acids. V was trimmed by 11 bases and J by 3 bases, leaving 19 bases between them. Germline V lookup: CDR1 MNHEY, CDR2 SVGAGI. CDR3 loop: CAVKDGGPKETQYF. CDR3 DNA sequence: TGTGCCGTTAAGGACGGCGGGCCCAAAGAGACCCAGTACTTC.

The rearrangement links TRBV10-3 to TRBJ1-1; tentatively, D is TRBD1 (5 bases). V gave up 6 bases and J gave up 1 base, with 12 bases separating them. Germline CDR1 ENHRY, CDR2 SYGVKD. This CDR3 is built from 14 residues. CDR3 nucleotide sequence: TGTGCCATCAGCCTGACAGACTGGAACACTGAAGCTTTCTTT. Translating gives CAISLTDWNTEAFF.

V is TRBV6-2 or TRBV6-3 and J is TRBJ1-1, with TRBD1 matching over 7 bases. V gave up 8 bases and J gave up 7 bases; unmatched junction bases: 10. Germline V CDR1 and CDR2: MNHEY, SVGEGT. This CDR3 has 13 residues. DNA of the CDR3: TGTGCCAGCGGAGGGACAGTAAAAATTGAAGCTTTCTTT. Its translation: CASGGTVKIEAFF.

The chain carries TRBV7-8 and TRBJ1-1; maybe TRBD1 (5 bases). The V gene lost 2 bases and the J gene lost 4 bases, with 11 bases spanning the gap. CDR1 is SGHVS, CDR2 FQNEAQ, per germline. There are 14 residues in the CDR3. CDR3 nucleotides: TGTGCCAGCAGCTTAATGCCGGGACCCACTGAAGCTTTCTTT. Amino acid sequence: CASSLMPGPTEAFF.

The chain links TRBV6-2 or TRBV6-3 to TRBJ2-3, with D perhaps TRBD1 (5 bases). CDR1 MNHEY and CDR2 SVGEGT come from the germline V gene. Trimming shortened V by 5 bases and J by 4 bases, and 16 bases separated the two germline ends. The CDR3 spans 15 residues. The CDR3 region is CASSGLDNRADTQYF. The CDR3 DNA sequence: TGTGCCAGCAGTGGCCTGGACAACCGTGCAGATACGCAGTATTTT.

V gene TRBV5-1 combines with J gene TRBJ2-1; 9 positions agree with TRBD2. Germline-derived CDR1 and CDR2 are SGHRS and YFSETQ. Unmatched junction bases numbered 10, after V lost 0 bases and J lost 0 bases. The CDR3 spans 19 residues. CDR3 residues: CASSLGGSGAGGSYNEQFF. DNA for the CDR3: TGCGCCAGCAGCTTGGGTGGCTCCGGAGCGGGAGGCTCCTACAATGAGCAGTTCTTC. The entire variable domain, with the rest obtained from reference TRBV5-1 and TRBJ2-1, is as follows: KAGVTQTPRYLIKTRGQQVTLSCSPISGHRSVSWYQQTPGQGLQFLFEYFSETQRNKGNFPGRFSGRQFSNSRSEMNVSTLELGDSALYLCASSLGGSGAGGSYNEQFFGPGTRLTVL.

The chain has TRBV30 and TRBJ1-2, with a possible D match to TRBD1 (5 bases). Trimming shortened V by 5 bases and J by 6 bases, and 19 bases separated the two germline ends. This CDR3 has 14 residues. From germline, CDR1 is GTSNPN and CDR2 SVGIG (reference sequence). CDR3: CAWENPGTLNGYTF. The CDR3 DNA is TGTGCCTGGGAGAACCCCGGGACCCTAAATGGCTACACCTTC. Combining the CDR3 with reference TRBV30 and TRBJ1-2 gives the whole variable domain SQTIHQWPATLVQPVGSPLSLECTVEGTSNPNLYWYRQAAGRGLQLLFYSVGIGQISSEVPQNLSASRPQDRQFILSSKKLLLSDSGFYLCAWENPGTLNGYTFGSGTRLTVV.

The chain couples TRBV30 to TRBJ2-4; a possible D gene is TRBD1 (5 bases). The V and J ends lost 3 bases and 3 bases respectively, with 18 bases between them. The germline CDR1 and CDR2 sequences are GTSNPN and SVGIG (reference sequence). The CDR3 has 16 residues. As DNA, the CDR3 is TGTGCCTGGAGCACCGACAGTCTCGAGGACAAAAACATTCAGTACTTC. This gives the protein CAWSTDSLEDKNIQYF.

V usage is TRBV27 and J usage is TRBJ2-7, with 9 bases lining up with TRBD2. The J call may be mistaken, given a closer DNA end match to TRBJ2-5. Germline V gives CDR1 MNHEY, CDR2 SMNVEV (reference sequence). The CDR3 has 15 amino acids. As DNA, the CDR3 is TGTGCCAGCAGTTCTGGGACTAGCCGTCGAGAGACCCAGTACTTC. Its translation: CASSSGTSRRETQYF.

This sequence joins TRBV2 and TRBJ2-4; TRBD1 or TRBD2 may be the D gene (5 bases each). The V and J ends lost 7 bases and 8 bases respectively, with 18 bases between them. The CDR3 is made up of 14 amino acids. The germline gives CDR1 SNHLY, CDR2 FYNNEI. DNA for the CDR3: TGTGCCAGCACCGAACGAGGGGAGATAGACATTCAGTACTTC. Its translation is CASTERGEIDIQYF.

The chain joins TRBV27 to TRBJ2-2; TRBD2 matches at 10 bases. The CDR3 loop spans 19 amino acids. The V segment lost 5 bases and the J segment 3 bases; nucleotides outside the gene matches: 15. Germline V CDR1 and CDR2: MNHEY, SMNVEV (reference sequence). CDR3 sequence: CASSPENQRGGLHTGELFF. DNA of the CDR3: TGTGCCAGCAGTCCCGAAAATCAGCGGGGGGGCCTTCACACCGGGGAGCTGTTTTTT.

This clonotype was seen only once. In DNA form, the CDR3 reads TGTGCCAGCAGTCCCCCCTATGGTAGCCCTAACTATGGCTACACCTTC. It encodes CASSPPYGSPNYGYTF. The V and J genes are TRBV27 and TRBJ1-2; D is ambiguous. The CDR3 sequence is 16 residues long. Germline-derived CDR1 and CDR2 are MNHEY and SMNVEV (reference sequence). V was trimmed by 5 bases and J by 0 bases, leaving 16 bases between them.

Concerning this clonotype itself: A read error may produce the germline difference seen at one junction end. The V call is TRBV20-1, the J call TRBJ1-3, with unresolved D. Per the germline V gene, CDR1 is DFQATT and CDR2 is SNEGSKA (reference sequence). This CDR3 contains 12 residues. The CDR3 here is CSARGTGNTIYF. As DNA, the CDR3 is TGCAGTGCCCGGGGAACGGGAAACACCATATACTTT.

This clonotype came up a few times. The chain has TRBV20-1 and TRBJ2-1, with D perhaps matching TRBD2 (6 bases). V was pared by 7 bases and J by 6 bases, with 16 bases between. Per the germline V gene, CDR1 is DFQATT and CDR2 is SNEGSKA (reference sequence). The length of the CDR3 is 13 residues. In nucleotides, the CDR3 is TGCAGTGGTTTCCGGGACTCTTCCAATGAGCAGTTCTTC. Encoded protein: CSGFRDSSNEQFF.

This clonotype appeared a few times. The CDR3 DNA follows: TGTGCCAGCAGCTCAAGACGGGGGATGGATACGCAGTATTTT. Translated, it gives CASSSRRGMDTQYF. The V gene is TRBV7-9, the J gene TRBJ2-3, with TRBD2 as a possible D gene (6 bases). Germline V gives CDR1 SEHNR, CDR2 FQNEAQ (reference sequence). This CDR3 region has 14 residues. V was trimmed by 4 bases and J by 6 bases, leaving 14 bases between them.

This rearrangement joins TRBV2 to TRBJ1-2, with 8 positions matching TRBD1. The CDR3 spans 14 residues. The junction had 9 bases not matched to a gene; V was cut back by 8 bases and J by 4 bases. The germline V gene encodes CDR1 SNHLY and CDR2 FYNNEI. CDR3 sequence: CASVSAGGSYGYTF. CDR3 sequence (DNA): TGTGCCAGCGTCAGTGCAGGGGGCAGCTATGGCTACACCTTC.

This clonotype turned up a few times. The CDR3 here is CAISGGGLDNEQFF. In nucleotides, the CDR3 is TGTGCCATCAGTGGAGGGGGACTGGACAATGAGCAGTTCTTC. The chain couples TRBV10-3 to TRBJ2-1, with D perhaps being TRBD1 or TRBD2 (6 bases each). V was clipped by 4 bases and J by 5 bases, with 12 bases between them. The CDR3 contains 14 residues. CDR1 is ENHRY and CDR2 is SYGVKD in the germline V gene.